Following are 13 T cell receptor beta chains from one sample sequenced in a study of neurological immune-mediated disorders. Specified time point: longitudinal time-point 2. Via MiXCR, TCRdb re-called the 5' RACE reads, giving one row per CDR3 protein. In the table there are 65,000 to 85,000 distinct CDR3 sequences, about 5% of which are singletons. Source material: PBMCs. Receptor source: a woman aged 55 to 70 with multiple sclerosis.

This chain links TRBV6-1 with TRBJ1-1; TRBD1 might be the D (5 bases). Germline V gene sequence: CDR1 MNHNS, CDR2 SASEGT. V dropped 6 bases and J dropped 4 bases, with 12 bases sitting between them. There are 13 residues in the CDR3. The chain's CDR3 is CASRPTVLTEAFF. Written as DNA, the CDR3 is TGTGCCAGCAGACCGACAGTTCTCACTGAAGCTTTCTTT.

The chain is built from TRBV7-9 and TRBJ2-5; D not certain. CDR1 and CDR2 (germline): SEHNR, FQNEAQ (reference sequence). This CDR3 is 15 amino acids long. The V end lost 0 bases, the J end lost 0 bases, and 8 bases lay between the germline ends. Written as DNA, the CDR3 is TGTGCCAGCAGCTTAGCGAGGCAGTACCAAGAGACCCAGTACTTC. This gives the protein CASSLARQYQETQYF.

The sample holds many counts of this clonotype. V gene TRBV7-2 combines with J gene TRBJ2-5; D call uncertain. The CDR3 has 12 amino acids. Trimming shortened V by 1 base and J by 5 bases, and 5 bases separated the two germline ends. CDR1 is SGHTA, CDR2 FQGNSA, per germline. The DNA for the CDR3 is TGTGCCAGCAGCTTAGGGCGGGAGACCCAGTACTTC. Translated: CASSLGRETQYF.

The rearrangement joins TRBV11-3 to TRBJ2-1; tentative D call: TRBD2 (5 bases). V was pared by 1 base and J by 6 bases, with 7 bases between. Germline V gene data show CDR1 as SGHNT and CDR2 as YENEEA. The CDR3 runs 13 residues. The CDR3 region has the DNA TGTGCCAGCAGCTTAGGAGGGTTCAATGAGCAGTTCTTC. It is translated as CASSLGGFNEQFF.

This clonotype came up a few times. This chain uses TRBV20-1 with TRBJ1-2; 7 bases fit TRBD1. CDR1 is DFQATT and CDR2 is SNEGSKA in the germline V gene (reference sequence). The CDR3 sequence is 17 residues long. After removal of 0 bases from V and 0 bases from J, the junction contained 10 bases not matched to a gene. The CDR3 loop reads CSARDVTGLGANYGYTF. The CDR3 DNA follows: TGCAGTGCTAGAGATGTGACAGGGTTGGGAGCTAACTATGGCTACACCTTC.

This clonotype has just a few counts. CDR3 nucleotides: TGTGCCAGCAGCTTGACCGGGACAGGGTTTAGCAATCAGCCCCAGCATTTT. It codes for CASSLTGTGFSNQPQHF. The chain recombines TRBV7-8 with TRBJ1-5, with 9 bases fitting TRBD1. V lost 3 bases and J lost 0; bases outside the gene matches: 6. This CDR3 is 17 amino acids long. Germline values: CDR1 SGHVS, CDR2 FQNEAQ.

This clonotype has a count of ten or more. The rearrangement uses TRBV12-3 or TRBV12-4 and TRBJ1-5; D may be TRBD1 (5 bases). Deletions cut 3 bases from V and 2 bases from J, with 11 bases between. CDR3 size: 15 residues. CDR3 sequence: CASSFPGSGNQPQHF. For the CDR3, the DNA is TGTGCCAGCAGTTTCCCAGGGTCAGGCAATCAGCCCCAGCATTTT.

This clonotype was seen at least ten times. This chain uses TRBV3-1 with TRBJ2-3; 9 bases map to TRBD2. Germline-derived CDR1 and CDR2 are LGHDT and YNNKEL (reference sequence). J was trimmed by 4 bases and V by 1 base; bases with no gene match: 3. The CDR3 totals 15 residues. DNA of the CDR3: TGTGCCAGCAGCCAAGCTAGCGGGGTAGCAGATACGCAGTATTTT. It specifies CASSQASGVADTQYF.

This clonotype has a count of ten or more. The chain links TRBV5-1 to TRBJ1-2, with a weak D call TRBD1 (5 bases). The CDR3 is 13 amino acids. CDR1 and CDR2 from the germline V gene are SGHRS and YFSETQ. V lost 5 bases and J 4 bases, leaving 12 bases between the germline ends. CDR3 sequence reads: CASSNRDSYGYTF. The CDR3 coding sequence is TGCGCCAGCAGTAATCGGGACTCCTATGGCTACACCTTC. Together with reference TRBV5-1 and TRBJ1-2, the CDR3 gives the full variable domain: KAGVTQTPRYLIKTRGQQVTLSCSPISGHRSVSWYQQTPGQGLQFLFEYFSETQRNKGNFPGRFSGRQFSNSRSEMNVSTLELGDSALYLCASSNRDSYGYTFGSGTRLTVV.

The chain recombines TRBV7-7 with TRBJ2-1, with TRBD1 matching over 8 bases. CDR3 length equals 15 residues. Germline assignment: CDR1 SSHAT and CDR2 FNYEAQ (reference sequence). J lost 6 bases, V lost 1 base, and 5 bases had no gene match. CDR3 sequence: CASSLGAGQGNEQFF. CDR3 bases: TGTGCCAGCAGCTTAGGGGCAGGACAGGGCAATGAGCAGTTCTTC.

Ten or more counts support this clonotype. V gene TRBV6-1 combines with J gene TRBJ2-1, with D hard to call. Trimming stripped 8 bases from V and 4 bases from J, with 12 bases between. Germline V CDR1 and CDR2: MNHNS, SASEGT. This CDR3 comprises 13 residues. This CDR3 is CASARTFYNEQFF. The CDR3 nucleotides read TGTGCCAGCGCAAGAACCTTTTACAATGAGCAGTTCTTC.

The CDR3, as DNA: TGTGCCAGCAGTCAGGGTCTGTTGATTTTGTCCCAGCATTTT. Its protein product is CASSQGLLILSQHF. The chain carries TRBV28 and TRBJ1-5; perhaps TRBD1 as D (5 bases). This CDR3 comprises 14 residues. Trimming cost V 5 bases and J 11 bases, with 19 bases left between them. Germline V gene data show CDR1 as MDHEN and CDR2 as SYDVKM. Combining the CDR3 with reference TRBV28 and TRBJ1-5 gives the whole variable domain DVKVTQSSRYLVKRTGEKVFLECVQDMDHENMFWYRQDPGLGLRLIYFSYDVKMKEKGDIPEGYSVSREKKERFSLILESASTNQTSMYLCASSQGLLILSQHFGDGTRLSIL.

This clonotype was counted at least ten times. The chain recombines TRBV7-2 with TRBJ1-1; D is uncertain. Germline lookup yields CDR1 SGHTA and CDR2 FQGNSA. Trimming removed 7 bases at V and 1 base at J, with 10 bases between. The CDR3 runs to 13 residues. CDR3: CASTLSTNTEAFF. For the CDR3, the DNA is TGTGCCAGCACCCTCTCGACGAACACTGAAGCTTTCTTT. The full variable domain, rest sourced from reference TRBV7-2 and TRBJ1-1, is GAGVSQSPSNKVTEKGKDVELRCDPISGHTALYWYRQSLGQGLEFLIYFQGNSAPDKSGLPSDRFSAERTGGSVSTLTIQRTQQEDSAVYLCASTLSTNTEAFFGQGTRLTVV.